This T cell receptor (beta chain) is drawn from a study of blood T cell repertoires in COVID-19. The assay was immunoSEQ multiplex PCR, and TCRdb's table has in-frame clones only and misses some. This sample has about 300,000 clones, with about 87% found just once. This receptor was identified in a woman in her thirties or forties who had recovered from COVID-19. The sequenced material came from peripheral blood.

Here the CDR3 DNA reads TGTGCCAGTAGGGGAGGGACATCGAACACTGAAGCTTTCTTT. Amino acids: CASRGGTSNTEAFF. The chain has TRBV19 and TRBJ1-1; D may be TRBD1 (6 bases). Trimming stripped 6 bases from V and 1 base from J, with 12 bases between. This CDR3 contains 14 residues. Looked up from germline, CDR1 is LNHDA and CDR2 is SQIVND (reference sequence).